This T cell receptor (beta chain) originates from a study of STAT5B mutations in CD4+ large granular lymphocyte leukemia. Study results and limitations: Top patient clones used TRBV06 genes more often: 8/27 versus 2/35 in controls.

Measured with immunoSEQ multiplex PCR; TCRdb has only the in-frame clones, and not every one. Among about 37,000 clones listed, 68% were seen once. A remark on this clone: What it binds is unknown.

The CDR3 is 15 amino acids. Trimming cost V 0 bases and J 2 bases, with 8 bases left between them. Germline V lookup: CDR1 LGHNA, CDR2 YSLEER. The sample taken for sequencing was CD4+ T cells from blood buffy coats. The receptor's source is a human donor in good health. The rearrangement links TRBV4-3 to TRBJ1-3; unclear D gene. The CDR3 coding sequence is TGCGCCAGCAGCCAAGATTGGGGAGCTGGAAACACCATATATTTT. Translated, it gives CASSQDWGAGNTIYF.